This TCR beta chain was recorded in a study of cytomegalovirus exposure and HLA in healthy donors. V dropped 1 base and J dropped 4 bases, with 13 bases sitting between them. This CDR3 comprises 15 residues. Germline CDR1 is MNHEY and CDR2 is SVGAGI. It was with 60 Vbeta and 13 Jbeta primers that the PCR ran. TCRdb's table, derived via immunoSEQ multiplex PCR, lists solely in-frame clones and lacks some. Altogether about 64,000 clones are present, less than 70% being singletons, with the ten largest covering 3% to 3.5%. The table lists this clone with a few counts. The sample comprised PBMCs. The source of this sequence is a woman between 45 and 65 years old in good health and CMV-seronegative. The J gene is TRBJ1-2, the V gene TRBV6-5; TRBD1 might be the D (5 bases). The CDR3 DNA reads TGTGCCAGCAGTTACTTAGGGGTGAAGAGCTATGGCTACACCTTC. Translated: CASSYLGVKSYGYTF.